This TCR beta chain was captured by sequencing in a study of T cell repertoires in cytomegalovirus infection. Study background: Recently described HLA-C-restricted plus well-studied HLA-B-restricted CMV epitopes were used. Whole-study findings and limits: In two of eight donors, the top clonotype was HLA-C-restricted CMV-specific.

TCRdb recomputed calls from the reads with MiXCR, one row per CDR3 protein. In the table there are about 310,000 distinct CDR3 sequences, just under 25% of which are singletons. Turning to this clonotype: As yet, its antigen is unknown.

The CDR3 consists of 14 residues. V was clipped by 0 bases and J by 9 bases, with 12 bases between them. Per germline, CDR1 MNHNS and CDR2 SASEGT. The starting material was cultured PBMCs, obtained from culture after CMV antigen stimulation. The origin of this receptor is a human donor in good health (CMV status not recorded). Some clones in this sample may be carry-over from other donors' samples. This chain uses TRBV6-1 with TRBJ1-5, with unresolved D. The CDR3 spells CASSEASGGGPQHF. CDR3 in DNA: TGTGCCAGCAGTGAAGCTTCCGGAGGAGGGCCCCAGCATTTT.